The source of this T cell receptor (beta chain) is a study of control samples from healthy donors and cancer patients. Method: immunoSEQ multiplex PCR; TCRdb's copy keeps in-frame clones and lacks some. Seen here are about 94,000 clones, 85% to 90% observed once, and the top ten hold 1.3%. With V trimmed by 4 bases and J by 6 bases, 3 bases remained unmatched. Germline V gene data show CDR1 as SGDLS and CDR2 as YYNGEE. The CDR3 is made up of 13 amino acids. The clonotype comes from a woman aged 45 to 65 in good health. The rearrangement joins TRBV9 to TRBJ1-2; TRBD1 matches 10 bases. Sequencing was carried out using blood. Written as DNA, the CDR3 is TGTGCCAGCAGCACGGGACAGGGGAATGGCTACACCTTC. This encodes CASSTGQGNGYTF. The full variable domain, completed using reference TRBV9 and TRBJ1-2, is DSGVTQTPKHLITATGQRVTLRCSPRSGDLSVYWYQQSLDQGLQFLIQYYNGEERAKGNILERFSAQQFPDLHSELNLSSLELGDSALYFCASSTGQGNGYTFGSGTRLTVV.